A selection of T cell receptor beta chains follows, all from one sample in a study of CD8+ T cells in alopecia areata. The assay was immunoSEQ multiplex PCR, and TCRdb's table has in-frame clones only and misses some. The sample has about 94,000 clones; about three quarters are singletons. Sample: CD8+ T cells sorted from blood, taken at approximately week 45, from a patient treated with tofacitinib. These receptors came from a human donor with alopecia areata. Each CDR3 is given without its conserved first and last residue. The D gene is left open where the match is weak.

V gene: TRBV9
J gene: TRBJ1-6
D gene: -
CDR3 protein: ASSPEGHSSYNSPLH

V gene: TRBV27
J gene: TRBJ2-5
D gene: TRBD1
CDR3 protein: ASSLSTGRETQY

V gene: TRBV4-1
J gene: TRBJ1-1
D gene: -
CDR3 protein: ASRMGGNTEAF

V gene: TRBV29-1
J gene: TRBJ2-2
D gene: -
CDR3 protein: SVQNSRAYTGELF

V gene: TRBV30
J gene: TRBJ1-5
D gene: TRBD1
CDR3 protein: AWSSGTGEPQH

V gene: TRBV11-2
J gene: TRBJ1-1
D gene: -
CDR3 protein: ASSRSGQNTEAF

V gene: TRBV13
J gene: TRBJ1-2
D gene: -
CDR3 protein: ASSLVDPTNYGYT

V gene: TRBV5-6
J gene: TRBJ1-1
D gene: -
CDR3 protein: ASSDGGEGGTEAF

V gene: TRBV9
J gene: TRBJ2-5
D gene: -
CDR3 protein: ASSPRDFAETQY

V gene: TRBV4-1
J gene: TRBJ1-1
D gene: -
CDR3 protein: ASSQELGNPVNTEAF

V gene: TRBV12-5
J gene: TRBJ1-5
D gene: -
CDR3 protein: ASDENSNQPQH

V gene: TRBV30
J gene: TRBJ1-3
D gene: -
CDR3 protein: AWSVYSGNTIY

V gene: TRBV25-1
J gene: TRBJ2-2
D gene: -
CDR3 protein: ASSEFKAGHGSGELF

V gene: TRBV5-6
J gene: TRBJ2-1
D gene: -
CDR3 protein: ASSLGVVSYNEQF

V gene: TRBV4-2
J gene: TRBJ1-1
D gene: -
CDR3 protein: ASSQDGVAEAF

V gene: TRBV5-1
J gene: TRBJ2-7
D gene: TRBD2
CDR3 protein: ASSNTSGTYEQY

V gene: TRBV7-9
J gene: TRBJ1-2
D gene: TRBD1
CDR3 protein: ASSWGQETFYGYT

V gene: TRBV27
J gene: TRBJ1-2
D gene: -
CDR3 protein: ASSLSGSYYGYT

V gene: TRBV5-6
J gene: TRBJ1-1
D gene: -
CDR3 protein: ASSLVRSEAF

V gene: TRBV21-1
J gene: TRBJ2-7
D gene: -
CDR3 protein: ASSTAGPRYEQY

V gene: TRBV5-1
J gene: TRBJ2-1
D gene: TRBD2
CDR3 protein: ASSLSGGSYNEQF